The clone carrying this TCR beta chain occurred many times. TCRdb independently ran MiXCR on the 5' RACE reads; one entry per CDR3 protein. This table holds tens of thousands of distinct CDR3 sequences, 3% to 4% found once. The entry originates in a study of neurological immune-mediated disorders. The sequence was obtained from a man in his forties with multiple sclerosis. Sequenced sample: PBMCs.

Written as DNA, the CDR3 is TGCAGCGCTGGGAATAGCTTTGGTGAGCAGTTCTTC. Protein sequence: CSAGNSFGEQFF. The V call is TRBV29-1, the J call TRBJ2-1, with D hard to call. The CDR3 has 12 residues. Per germline, CDR1 SQVTM and CDR2 ANQGSEA. V lost 7 bases, J lost 9 bases, and 16 bases lay in between.